The 15 T cell receptor beta chains below all came from one sample that was sequenced in a study of early T cells in non-severe SARS-CoV-2 infection. One entry per CDR3 protein results from TCRdb running MiXCR on the 5' RACE reads. The table shows roughly 41,000 distinct CDR3 sequences, with roughly 5.7% occurring only once. The input for sequencing was whole blood, taken at baseline. The receptors here all came from an adult who was a healthcare worker with PCR-confirmed SARS-CoV-2 infection or an uninfected control (not recorded which).

This clonotype came up many times. The chain couples TRBV4-1 to TRBJ2-7; D is perhaps TRBD2 (5 bases). Germline V lookup: CDR1 MGHRA, CDR2 YSYEKL. Trimming removed 4 bases from V and 4 bases from J, with 20 bases in between. The CDR3 loop spans 16 amino acids. The DNA for the CDR3 is TGCGCCAGCAGCCCGCCTCCGGGGTCAACCTCATACGAGCAGTACTTC. This codes for CASSPPPGSTSYEQYF.

The chain combines TRBV20-1 with TRBJ2-3; D uncertain. CDR1 is DFQATT, CDR2 SNEGSKA, per germline (reference sequence). This CDR3 region has 13 residues. V dropped 3 bases and J dropped 0 bases, with 7 bases sitting between them. CDR3 protein: CSASLDSTDTQYF. CDR3 DNA sequence: TGCAGTGCTAGTCTGGACAGCACAGATACGCAGTATTTT.

This clonotype was counted at least ten times. The chain couples TRBV3-1 to TRBJ2-7; D gene ambiguous. The CDR3 contains 11 residues. Germline V gives CDR1 LGHDT, CDR2 YNNKEL (reference sequence). Deletions cut 1 base from V and 6 bases from J, with 4 bases between. The CDR3 nucleotides are TGTGCCAGCAGCCAAGGGCTCGAGCAGTACTTC. This codes for CASSQGLEQYF.

This clonotype appeared many times. The gene calls are TRBV7-2 and TRBJ1-1; D is uncertain. CDR1 SGHTA and CDR2 FQGNSA come from the germline V gene. The CDR3 consists of 15 residues. V gave up 2 bases and J gave up 2 bases, with 12 bases separating them. The CDR3 sequence is CASSLLLTGNTEAFF. CDR3 DNA sequence: TGTGCCAGCAGCTTACTCCTCACCGGCAACACTGAAGCTTTCTTT.

This clonotype has a count of ten or more. V gene TRBV11-2 combines with J gene TRBJ2-5; D gene unclear. Germline assignment: CDR1 SGHAT and CDR2 FQNNGV. The V gene lost 4 bases and the J gene lost 3 bases, with 9 bases spanning the gap. The CDR3 length is 13 residues. The CDR3 sequence: CASSYDGEETQYF. The CDR3 nucleotides are TGTGCCAGCAGCTATGACGGAGAAGAGACCCAGTACTTC.

Ten or more counts support this clonotype. This chain joins TRBV4-1 and TRBJ2-7; a possible D gene is TRBD1 (5 bases). V was cut by 0 bases and J by 6 bases, with 18 bases left in between. The CDR3 loop spans 16 amino acids. Germline lookup yields CDR1 MGHRA and CDR2 YSYEKL. CDR3 protein: CASSQDRPGWSGEQYF. The DNA for the CDR3 is TGCGCCAGCAGCCAAGATCGTCCAGGGTGGAGTGGCGAGCAGTACTTC.

Ten or more counts support this clonotype. The chain has TRBV18 and TRBJ2-1, with a tentative D call TRBD1 (6 bases). The CDR3 spans 14 residues. Trimming shortened V by 4 bases and J by 8 bases, and 15 bases separated the two germline ends. Germline V gene data show CDR1 as KGHSH and CDR2 as LQKENI. As DNA, the CDR3 is TGTGCCAGCTCACTTGGGGACATTATGGATGAGCAGTTCTTC. It codes for CASSLGDIMDEQFF.

This clonotype has ten or more counts. The chain links TRBV6-5 to TRBJ2-3, with a tentative D call TRBD2 (5 bases). Trimming left V 6 bases short and J 1 base short, with 8 bases between. CDR3 length equals 13 residues. CDR1 and CDR2 from the germline V gene are MNHEY and SVGAGI. CDR3 in DNA: TGTGCCAGCAGGATAGCGCGCACAGATACGCAGTATTTT. Its protein product is CASRIARTDTQYF.

This clonotype was picked up many times. The V and J genes are TRBV20-1 and TRBJ2-5; D may match TRBD1 or TRBD2 (6 bases each). CDR3 length equals 15 residues. Germline V gives CDR1 DFQATT, CDR2 SNEGSKA (reference sequence). Trimming removed 0 bases from V and 5 bases from J, with 16 bases in between. The CDR3 nucleotides are TGCAGTGCTAGAGATATAACAGGGAGGTTGGAGACCCAGTACTTC. This codes for CSARDITGRLETQYF.

The chain uses TRBV2 and TRBJ1-1; no clear D. Germline lookup yields CDR1 SNHLY and CDR2 FYNNEI. Deletions cut 1 base from V and 11 bases from J, with 17 bases between. The CDR3 contains 14 residues. The CDR3 DNA reads as TGTGCCAGCAGTGAAGAGGGCGCCGGATCTAGGGCTTTCTTT. Residues: CASSEEGAGSRAFF. The entire variable domain, with the rest obtained from reference TRBV2 and TRBJ1-1, is as follows: EPEVTQTPSHQVTQMGQEVILRCVPISNHLYFYWYRQILGQKVEFLVSFYNNEISEKSEIFDDQFSVERPDGSNFTLKIRSTKLEDSAMYFCASSEEGAGSRAFFGQGTRLTVV.

In this sample, this clonotype turned up many times. V is TRBV20-1 and J is TRBJ1-6; D is unclear. V lost 0 bases and J lost 7, with 4 bases in between. Germline CDR1 is DFQATT and CDR2 is SNEGSKA (reference sequence). This CDR3 has 12 residues. Written as DNA, the CDR3 is TGCAGTGCTAGAGATCCCAATTCACCCCTCCACTTT. Its translation: CSARDPNSPLHF.

The rearrangement uses TRBV14 and TRBJ2-5; maybe TRBD1 (5 bases). The CDR3 contains 14 residues. Germline V gene sequence: CDR1 SGHDN, CDR2 FVKESK. The V end lost 0 bases, the J end lost 4 bases, and 9 bases lay between the germline ends. In DNA, the CDR3 is TGTGCCAGCAGCCAAGATCAAAGGGGAGAGACCCAGTACTTC. Translated: CASSQDQRGETQYF.

This clonotype was counted a few times. This chain uses TRBV25-1 with TRBJ1-4; TRBD1 agrees at 7 bases. This CDR3 is 14 amino acids long. The V gene end was trimmed by 9 bases and the J gene end by 0 bases; junction bases not matched to a gene: 4. The germline gives CDR1 MGHDK, CDR2 SYGVNS. The CDR3 DNA follows: TGTGCCAGTCAAACAGGGGCAACTAATGAAAAACTGTTTTTT. It codes for CASQTGATNEKLFF.

This clonotype was seen at least ten times. The chain uses TRBV4-1 and TRBJ2-7, with TRBD1 matching 7 bases. The germline CDR1 and CDR2 sequences are MGHRA and YSYEKL. CDR3 length: 15 amino acids. Germline trimming cut 0 bases from V and 4 bases from J; bases unmatched to any gene: 6. The CDR3 loop is CASSQEMRGQYEQYF. The CDR3 DNA is TGCGCCAGCAGCCAAGAAATGAGGGGGCAGTACGAGCAGTACTTC.

This clonotype was picked up a small number of times. V is TRBV7-9 and J is TRBJ1-5, with a possible D match to TRBD1 (5 bases). This CDR3 has 13 residues. The ends were cut back, 1 base at V and 5 bases at J, with 6 bases in the middle. The V gene's germline CDR1 is SEHNR and CDR2 FQNEAQ (reference sequence). The CDR3 here is CASSLEGYQPQHF. CDR3 coding DNA: TGTGCCAGCAGCTTAGAGGGGTATCAGCCCCAGCATTTT.